The rows below give T cell receptor beta chains drawn from one sample of a study of blood T cells in healthy people across ages. TCRdb itself ran the 5' RACE reads through MiXCR, one entry per CDR3 protein. Of about 620,000 distinct CDR3 sequences listed, more than 45% were seen once; the top ten hold approximately 15%. The specimen sequenced was blood. These TCRs come from an elderly woman in good health. The CDR3 runs from the conserved cysteine through the conserved F or W. D genes are given only for firm matches. Not every row has a clone size; where given, it reads once, few, many or a size class.

V	J	size	D	DNA	CDR3
TRBV27	TRBJ1-2	few	TRBD1	TGTGCCAGCAGGGGGACAGCCCAAAGGGACTACACCTTC	CASRGTAQRDYTF
TRBV11-1	TRBJ2-5	NA	NA	TGTGCCAGCAACCGAATTCTGGAGGCGGGACTAGAGACCCAGTACTTC	CASNRILEAGLETQYF
TRBV24-1	TRBJ1-2	NA	TRBD1	TGTGCCACCAGTGAGTCAGGACAGGGTGACTATGGCTACACCTTC	CATSESGQGDYGYTF
TRBV12-3/TRBV12-4	TRBJ2-3	few	NA	TGTGCCAGCAGATTAGTACCAGATACGCAGTATTTT	CASRLVPDTQYF
TRBV29-1	TRBJ2-7	few	NA	TGCAGCGTTCGTTTGCAGTCCTACGAGCAGTACTTC	CSVRLQSYEQYF
TRBV12-3/TRBV12-4	TRBJ2-3	few	TRBD2	TGTGCCAGCAGTTTACCCCGACTAGCGGGGGCCTGGGGGGCCCCAGCAGATACGCAGTATTTT	CASSLPRLAGAWGAPADTQYF
TRBV28	TRBJ1-2	few	TRBD1	TGTGCCAGCAGTTCAGAAACCGGGACAGGGGCTAACTATGGCTACACCTTC	CASSSETGTGANYGYTF
TRBV7-9	TRBJ1-4	NA	TRBD1	TGTGCCAGCAGCTTATTGCGGGACAGGGATGAAAAACTGTTTTTT	CASSLLRDRDEKLFF
TRBV3-1	TRBJ2-2	few	NA	TGTGCCAGCAACGTCAATAATCTCAGGGGGGAGCTGTTTTTT	CASNVNNLRGELFF
TRBV6-6	TRBJ1-2	NA	TRBD1	TGTGCCAGCAGTTTGGAATATCAGGGGGCGCAGGGCTACACCTTC	CASSLEYQGAQGYTF
TRBV7-3	TRBJ2-2	few	NA	TGTGCCAGCAGCTTAACGGCGGGGGCGGAGCTGTTTTTT	CASSLTAGAELFF
TRBV27	TRBJ1-2	NA	NA	TGTGCCAGCAGTTTTGCCCGTGGCTACACCTTC	CASSFARGYTF
TRBV28	TRBJ1-1	NA	NA	TGTGCCAGCAGTTCAACGTTTGAAGCTTTCTTT	CASSSTFEAFF
TRBV4-2	TRBJ2-5	NA	NA	TGTGCCAGCAACTTCGCGGGGATTGAAGAGACCCAGTACTTC	CASNFAGIEETQYF
TRBV4-2	TRBJ2-1	few	NA	TGTGCCAGCAGCCAGGGGGGAGTTAATGAGCAGTTCTTC	CASSQGGVNEQFF
TRBV7-2	TRBJ2-7	NA	TRBD2	TGTGCCAGCAGCCTAACTAGCGGGGCCCCAAATGAGCAGTACTTC	CASSLTSGAPNEQYF
TRBV19	TRBJ1-1	NA	NA	TGTGCCAGTAGTACCACAGGTTACACTGAAGCTTTCTTT	CASSTTGYTEAFF
TRBV5-1	TRBJ2-3	few	NA	TGCGCCAGCAGCATGACTTGCGGTTCCACAGATACGCAGTATTTT	CASSMTCGSTDTQYF
TRBV20-1	TRBJ2-3	NA	NA	TGCAGTGGACTCCCTCTGCCAACAGACACGCAGTATTTT	CSGLPLPTDTQYF